This T cell receptor beta chain was identified during a study of OX40 agonist ivuxolimab in advanced cancers. As regards this clone: Its antigen is not known.

This CDR3 region has 18 residues. Germline values: CDR1 LNHDA, CDR2 SQIVND (reference sequence). The V gene lost 6 bases and the J gene lost 5 bases, with 26 bases spanning the gap. Points from the study as a whole: Not determined was the antigen specificity of the expanded peripheral T cells.

The table came from immunoSEQ multiplex PCR; TCRdb's copy has only in-frame clones and leaves some out. In the table there are about 80,000 clones, roughly 87% of which are singletons. The clonotype comes from an adult with an advanced solid tumor such as melanoma, head and neck, liver or kidney cancer. The chain recombines TRBV19 with TRBJ1-5; tentative D call: TRBD1 (6 bases). The material was CD4+ or CD8+ T cells sorted from blood, obtained in a trial of the OX40 agonist ivuxolimab. The CDR3 nucleotides read TGTGCCAGTAGCTCGAGGGGGGATAGCCAAGGGGCCTATCAGCCCCAGCATTTT. As protein: CASSSRGDSQGAYQPQHF.